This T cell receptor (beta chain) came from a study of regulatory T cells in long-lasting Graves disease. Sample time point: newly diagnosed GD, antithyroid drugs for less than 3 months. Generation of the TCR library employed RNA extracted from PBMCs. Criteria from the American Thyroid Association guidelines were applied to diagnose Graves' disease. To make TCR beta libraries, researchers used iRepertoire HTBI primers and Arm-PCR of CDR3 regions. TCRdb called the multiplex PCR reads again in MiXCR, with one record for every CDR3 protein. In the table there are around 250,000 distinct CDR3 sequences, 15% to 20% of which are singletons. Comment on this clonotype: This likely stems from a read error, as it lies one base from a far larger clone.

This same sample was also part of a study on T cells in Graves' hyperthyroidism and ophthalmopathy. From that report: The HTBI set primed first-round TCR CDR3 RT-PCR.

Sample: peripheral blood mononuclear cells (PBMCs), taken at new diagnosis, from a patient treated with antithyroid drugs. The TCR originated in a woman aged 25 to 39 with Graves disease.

The CDR3 DNA reads as TGCAGTGCTCCTTCAGGGGCAGGGGAACTCGATGAGCAGTTCTTC. Protein sequence: CSAPSGAGELDEQFF. The chain recombines TRBV20-1 with TRBJ2-5; weak D call: TRBD1 (6 bases). The DNA end lines up better with TRBJ2-1; the J call may be wrong. Germline assignment: CDR1 DFQATT and CDR2 SNEGSKA (reference sequence). The CDR3 covers 15 residues.